The 7 T cell receptor beta chains reported below all come from one sample, sequenced in a study of response to subunit inactivated influenza vaccine. TCRdb reprocessed the RT-PCR reads via MiXCR and lists one record per CDR3 protein. The table records over 400,000 distinct CDR3 sequences, over 10% of them present only once. Sequencing was performed on PBMCs from blood, taken about 40 days after vaccination. The receptors shown here come from a man over 45 who received an inactivated influenza vaccine.

The chain combines TRBV20-1 with TRBJ2-7; the D is unclear. V shed 0 bases and J shed 7 bases, with 16 bases lying between them. The germline CDR1 and CDR2 sequences are DFQATT and SNEGSKA (reference sequence). The CDR3 totals 14 residues. CDR3 protein: CSARDLYGNSEQYF. In DNA form, the CDR3 reads TGCAGTGCTAGAGATCTCTATGGGAATTCTGAGCAGTACTTC.

The chain has TRBV4-1 and TRBJ2-7, with D possibly being TRBD2 (5 bases). Germline CDR1 and CDR2: MGHRA and YSYEKL. V was pared by 0 bases and J by 6 bases, with 9 bases between. The CDR3 spans 13 residues. Here the CDR3 DNA reads TGCGCCAGCAGCCAAGACAGGAGGACCGAGCAGTACTTC. This codes for CASSQDRRTEQYF.

The table lists this clonotype with a few counts. The rearrangement links TRBV29-1 to TRBJ2-2; D is possibly TRBD2 (5 bases). The CDR3 runs 13 residues. With 7 bases removed from V and 4 bases from J, the gap between germline ends came to 13 bases. Germline V gene lookup returns CDR1 SQVTM and CDR2 ANQGSEA. CDR3 bases: TGCAGCGCCCCGGGAATATTCACCGGGGAGCTGTTTTTT. Its protein product is CSAPGIFTGELFF.

The rearrangement links TRBV12-3 or TRBV12-4 to TRBJ2-1; D not certain. The CDR3 consists of 13 residues. V gave up 0 bases and J gave up 7 bases, with 7 bases separating them. The CDR3 coding sequence is TGTGCCAGCAGTTTAGCCTCGTGGAATGAGCAGTTCTTC. It specifies CASSLASWNEQFF.

This clonotype has only a few counts. The chain uses TRBV27 and TRBJ1-6, with no clear D. V was trimmed by 4 bases and J by 10 bases, leaving 8 bases between them. There are 12 residues in the CDR3. Germline-derived CDR1 and CDR2 are MNHEY and SMNVEV (reference sequence). The CDR3 DNA reads as TGTGCCAGCAGTTGGCCTGCCTCACCCCTCCACTTT. Amino acid sequence: CASSWPASPLHF.

The rearrangement uses TRBV24-1 and TRBJ2-1; 7 bases agree with TRBD1. The CDR3 spans 17 residues. CDR1 is KGHDR and CDR2 is SFDVKD in the germline V gene. Germline trimming cut 4 bases from V and 1 base from J; bases unmatched to any gene: 9. CDR3 nucleotides: TGTGCCACCAGTGACTCGACAGGGAGTAGATCCTACAATGAGCAGTTCTTC. Encoded protein: CATSDSTGSRSYNEQFF.

In its sample, this clonotype was seen a few times. The J gene is TRBJ2-2, the V gene TRBV7-6, with D tentatively TRBD1 (5 bases). V lost 3 bases and J lost 0, with 17 bases in between. The germline V gene encodes CDR1 SGHVS and CDR2 FNYEAQ. The CDR3 consists of 18 residues. The DNA for the CDR3 is TGTGCCAGCAGCTTTACGCAACGGACACCCGCGAACACCGGGGAGCTGTTTTTT. Translation gives CASSFTQRTPANTGELFF.